The table lists the clone carrying this TCR beta chain with many counts. The target antigen is unknown. The data derive from a study of regulatory T cells in long-lasting Graves disease. Building of the TCR beta libraries involved iRepertoire HTBI primers and Arm-PCR of CDR3 regions. TCRdb recomputed calls from the multiplex PCR reads with MiXCR, one row per CDR3 protein. The profile shows 440,000 or so distinct CDR3 sequences, 15% of them singletons. Regarding the study as a whole: Persistent Graves' patients possessed reduced TCR diversity relative to recently diagnosed ones.

The time point denotes: newly diagnosed GD, antithyroid drugs for less than 3 months. Making the TCR library involved RNA that had been extracted from PBMCs. EDTA tubes received about 8.2 milliliters of drawn peripheral blood. These data are also associated with another study on T cells in Graves' hyperthyroidism and ophthalmopathy. That source adds: Primed by the HTBI set, a first-round RT-PCR was run on the TCR CDR3.

The sequence was collected from a woman under 40 with Graves disease. The sequenced sample was peripheral blood mononuclear cells (PBMCs), obtained at new diagnosis, from a patient treated with antithyroid drugs.

CDR3 protein: CASSLDSPNYGYTF. CDR3 DNA: TGTGCCAGCAGCTTGGATTCCCCTAACTATGGCTACACCTTC. J is TRBJ1-2 and V is TRBV5-5; D call uncertain. Germline V gene lookup returns CDR1 SGHKS and CDR2 YYEKEE (reference sequence). This CDR3 is 14 amino acids long. The V end lost 0 bases, the J end lost 0 bases, and 6 bases lay between the germline ends.